These T cell receptor beta chains were read from a single sample in a study of T cell changes during pregnancy in multiple sclerosis. Sequenced by immunoSEQ multiplex PCR; TCRdb stores in-frame clones only, minus some. This table has about 62,000 clones, about nine tenths appearing once. The sequencing here drew on peripheral blood, taken in the second trimester of pregnancy. All receptors come from a female donor in good health, enrolled as a control in a pregnancy study. Each CDR3 is given with its conserved first and last residue. Fields, in order: V gene, D gene, clone size, J gene, CDR3 protein, CDR3 DNA. The D gene is left open where the match is weak. Size tells how often a clone was seen (once, few, many) or the class of an expanded clone, and some rows leave it out.

TRBV2	-	-	TRBJ2-1	CASSEASTFEQFF	TGTGCCAGCAGTGAAGCGAGTACGTTCGAGCAGTTCTTC
TRBV15	-	once	TRBJ2-3	CATSRDRVRLTQDTQYF	TGTGCCACCAGCAGAGATCGGGTCCGGTTGACCCAGGATACGCAGTATTTT
TRBV5-1	TRBD2	once	TRBJ2-2	CASSLELAGDYIANTGELFF	TGCGCCAGCAGCTTGGAGCTAGCGGGGGACTATATCGCGAACACCGGGGAGCTGTTTTTT
TRBV5-4	-	-	TRBJ2-3	CASSFGGGRTDTQYF	TGTGCCAGCAGCTTTGGCGGGGGCCGCACAGATACGCAGTATTTT
TRBV6-5	TRBD1	-	TRBJ1-1	CASRGDRVLTEAFF	TGTGCCAGCAGAGGCGACAGGGTGTTAACTGAAGCTTTCTTT
TRBV5-1	TRBD2	-	TRBJ2-7	CASSSGLAGGTEQYF	TGCGCCAGCAGCTCGGGACTAGCGGGGGGCACCGAGCAGTACTTC
TRBV18	-	-	TRBJ2-2	CASSPSGRNTGELFF	TGTGCCAGCTCACCCTCGGGAAGGAACACCGGGGAGCTGTTTTTT
TRBV4-1	TRBD2	-	TRBJ2-1	CASSQDLAAAYNEQFF	TGCGCCAGCAGCCAAGATCTAGCGGCCGCCTACAATGAGCAGTTCTTC
TRBV7-2	TRBD2	-	TRBJ2-1	CASIKGTSDDEQFF	TGTGCCAGCATTAAGGGGACTAGCGATGATGAGCAGTTCTTC
TRBV4-2	TRBD1	once	TRBJ1-2	CASSQEGRGPWGNYGYTF	TGTGCCAGCAGCCAAGAGGGCAGGGGGCCGTGGGGAAACTATGGCTACACCTTC
TRBV5-4	TRBD2	once	TRBJ2-1	CASSLAGGPSYNEQFF	TGTGCCAGCAGCCTAGCGGGAGGCCCCTCCTACAATGAGCAGTTCTTC
TRBV13	TRBD2	-	TRBJ2-1	CASSFGGRLYNEQFF	TGTGCCAGCAGCTTTGGCGGGAGGCTATACAATGAGCAGTTCTTC
TRBV7-8	TRBD1	-	TRBJ2-7	CASSFTGGYEQYF	TGTGCCAGCAGCTTTACAGGGGGCTACGAGCAGTACTTC
TRBV28	TRBD2	-	TRBJ2-1	CATSAGGSNAQFF	TGTGCCACCTCGGCGGGGGGCTCCAATGCGCAGTTCTTC
TRBV6-1	-	-	TRBJ2-1	CASSPDYSGQFF	TGTGCCAGCAGTCCGGACTACTCGGGGCAGTTCTTC
TRBV4-3	-	-	TRBJ2-2	CASSQDLGLSNTGELFF	TGCGCCAGCAGCCAAGATCTGGGACTTTCGAACACCGGGGAGCTGTTTTTT
TRBV9	TRBD2	-	TRBJ2-3	CASSATSGGDSTDTQYF	TGTGCCAGCAGCGCTACTAGCGGGGGGGACAGCACAGATACGCAGTATTTT
TRBV27	TRBD1	-	TRBJ2-7	CASSPTLPQTGQNYEQYF	TGTGCCAGCAGTCCCACCCTGCCCCAAACGGGACAGAACTACGAGCAGTACTTC
TRBV6-4	TRBD2	-	TRBJ2-5	CASSCAGLALIQETQYF	TGTGCCAGCAGTTGCGCGGGACTAGCGTTGATCCAAGAGACCCAGTACTTC
TRBV7-2	TRBD2	-	TRBJ2-1	CASSLEVTSGQFF	TGTGCCAGCAGCTTAGAGGTGACTAGCGGCCAGTTCTTC
TRBV5-1	-	-	TRBJ1-4	CASSLGDINEKLFF	TGCGCCAGCAGCCTGGGGGACATTAATGAAAAACTGTTTTTT
TRBV18	TRBD2	-	TRBJ2-7	CASSAGLAGGRQYF	TGTGCCAGCTCAGCCGGGCTAGCGGGAGGGCGGCAGTACTTC
TRBV28	TRBD1	-	TRBJ1-2	CASSLPARDRGNGYTF	TGTGCCAGCAGTTTACCCGCCCGGGACAGGGGCAATGGCTACACCTTC
TRBV14	TRBD2	once	TRBJ2-7	CASSQDSLAGVYEQYF	TGTGCCAGCAGCCAAGATAGCCTAGCGGGAGTATACGAGCAGTACTTC
TRBV5-6	TRBD1	-	TRBJ1-2	CASSRTTGGIDYGYTF	TGTGCCAGCAGCCGTACTACAGGGGGTATCGACTATGGCTACACCTTC
TRBV6-5	TRBD2	-	TRBJ2-3	CASSLSGGAQYF	TGTGCCAGCAGTCTCAGCGGGGGGGCCCAGTATTTT
TRBV19	TRBD1	-	TRBJ1-4	CASRRTGPATNEKLFF	TGTGCCAGCAGGCGGACAGGGCCGGCAACTAATGAAAAACTGTTTTTT
TRBV9	-	-	TRBJ2-3	CASRAVQTDTQYF	TGTGCCAGCCGAGCGGTGCAAACAGATACGCAGTATTTT
TRBV28	-	-	TRBJ2-1	CASSFLRDEQFF	TGTGCCAGCAGTTTCCTCCGGGATGAGCAGTTCTTC
TRBV28	-	-	TRBJ2-6	CASRIERYSGANVLTF	TGTGCCAGCAGGATAGAACGGTACTCTGGGGCCAACGTCCTGACTTTC
TRBV7-9	TRBD1	-	TRBJ1-6	CASSRGDRDSPLHF	TGTGCCAGCAGCAGGGGGGACAGGGATTCACCCCTCCACTTT
TRBV30	-	-	TRBJ1-5	CAWSHTSRQMDQPQHF	TGTGCCTGGAGTCACACCTCACGACAGATGGATCAGCCCCAGCATTTT
TRBV10-3	-	-	TRBJ1-3	CAISESGGQSSGNTIYF	TGTGCCATCAGTGAGTCAGGGGGTCAGAGCTCTGGAAACACCATATATTTT
TRBV4-1	-	-	TRBJ2-1	CASSQGGSYNEQFF	TGCGCCAGCAGCCAAGGTGGCAGCTACAATGAGCAGTTCTTC
TRBV25-1	-	once	TRBJ1-2	CASTGTGFNYGYTF	TGTGCCAGCACCGGTACAGGGTTCAACTATGGCTACACCTTC
TRBV9	TRBD1	-	TRBJ2-3	CASSPRTGMGSDTQYF	TGTGCCAGCAGCCCCCGGACAGGGATGGGATCAGATACGCAGTATTTT
TRBV18	-	-	TRBJ1-3	CASSIVENPNTIYF	TGTGCCAGCTCAATCGTAGAAAACCCCAACACCATATATTTT
TRBV29-1	-	-	TRBJ2-3	CSVGRGMERDTQYF	TGCAGCGTTGGGCGGGGAATGGAGAGAGATACGCAGTATTTT
TRBV30	-	-	TRBJ1-4	CAWTRDRLEKLFF	TGTGCCTGGACCAGAGACAGGTTGGAGAAACTGTTTTTT
TRBV15	TRBD2	once	TRBJ2-1	CATSRLSGGPVNEQFF	TGTGCCACCAGCAGACTGTCGGGAGGGCCGGTAAATGAGCAGTTCTTC
TRBV6-6	TRBD1	-	TRBJ2-3	CASSPTGVPDTQYF	TGTGCCAGCAGTCCAACAGGGGTTCCAGATACGCAGTATTTT
TRBV7-9	-	-	TRBJ1-1	CASSSQGDTEAFF	TGTGCCAGCAGCTCACAAGGGGATACTGAAGCTTTCTTT
TRBV29-1	TRBD2	-	TRBJ2-5	CSVGLAGRGHVQETQYF	TGCAGCGTGGGACTAGCGGGACGCGGACATGTGCAAGAGACCCAGTACTTC
TRBV7-8	TRBD2	-	TRBJ2-3	CASSLGQVVTSGRRVDTQYF	TGTGCCAGCAGCTTAGGACAGGTTGTCACTAGCGGGAGGAGGGTGGATACGCAGTATTTT
TRBV11-2	-	-	TRBJ2-7	CASSLSVWGRYRQYF	TGTGCCAGCAGCTTATCTGTTTGGGGGCGGTATCGGCAGTACTTC
TRBV5-1	-	-	TRBJ2-5	CASSLALQGETQYF	TGCGCCAGCAGCTTAGCCTTACAGGGAGAGACCCAGTACTTC
TRBV7-9	TRBD1	once	TRBJ2-1	CASSARDRGGNEQFF	TGTGCCAGCAGCGCCCGGGACAGGGGGGGCAATGAGCAGTTCTTC
TRBV19	-	-	TRBJ2-7	CASSIPPYEQYF	TGTGCCAGTAGTATCCCCCCTTACGAGCAGTACTTC
TRBV6-1	TRBD1	-	TRBJ1-5	CATRTGGIDQPQHF	TGTGCCACCCGAACAGGGGGGATAGATCAGCCCCAGCATTTT
TRBV5-1	-	-	TRBJ2-1	CASTGTPYNEQFF	TGCGCCAGTACCGGGACTCCCTACAATGAGCAGTTCTTC
TRBV12-2	-	-	TRBJ2-1	CASRTRGARLNEQFF	TGTGCAAGTCGCACGCGAGGTGCCCGCCTCAATGAGCAGTTCTTC
TRBV27	-	-	TRBJ2-5	CASSRTNRAQTQYF	TGTGCCAGCAGTCGAACTAACAGGGCTCAGACCCAGTACTTC
TRBV7-9	TRBD1	once	TRBJ2-5	CASSNTGGGETQYF	TGTGCCAGCAGCAACACAGGGGGCGGGGAGACCCAGTACTTC